This TCR beta chain is from a study of identical twins. The study's findings and limits: A partial confounding effect on zero-insertion analyses could come from invariant MAIT and iNKT cells.

A template switching step contributed a universal primer site, while unique molecular identifiers were present in the cDNA. TCRdb ran MiXCR on the 5' RACE reads and lists one entry per CDR3 protein. This sample carries hundreds of thousands of distinct CDR3 sequences, around a tenth of them seen once, and the ten largest clones take around 5.1%. This clonotype was picked up a small number of times. Its antigen is unidentified. This CDR3 comprises 16 residues. V shed 2 bases and J shed 7 bases, with 21 bases lying between them. CDR1 MNHEY and CDR2 SVGAGI come from the germline V gene. No donor was unhealthy or non-Caucasian.

The sequence derives from a young woman in good health. The chain carries TRBV6-5 and TRBJ2-7; D may be TRBD1 (5 bases). The sample comprised memory (CD45RO+) T cells sorted from blood. DNA for the CDR3: TGTGCCAGCAGTTACATCGGCATAGGATATAAGGGGGAGCAGTACTTC. Translating it yields CASSYIGIGYKGEQYF.